This T cell receptor beta chain came from a study of shared clonotypes between healthy human individuals. The CDR3 contains 15 residues. Germline CDR1 reads GTSNPN; CDR2 reads SVGIG (reference sequence). The J segment lost 4 bases and the V segment lost 0 bases, leaving 6 bases of the junction unmatched. Only CD45RO-negative cells positively selected for CCR7 counted as naive CD8 cells, so terminally differentiated effector memory CD45RA+ cells were excluded. The repertoire was sequenced with immunoSEQ multiplex PCR; TCRdb's copy has only in-frame clones and lacks some. This table holds a few million clones, roughly 93% found once.

The rearrangement uses TRBV30 and TRBJ1-5; 7 nucleotides agree with TRBD1. The sequencing input was naive CD8+ T cells from PBMCs. The sequence was obtained from a man aged 18-30 years in good health. Some clones in this sample may be carry-over from other donors' samples. CDR3 sequence reads: CAWSVGETGNQPQHF. In DNA, the CDR3 is TGTGCCTGGAGTGTAGGAGAGACAGGGAATCAGCCCCAGCATTTT.